This passage covers 3 T cell receptor beta chains from one sample sequenced in a study. Treg sorting used a CD4+CD25+CD127-/low gate. TCRdb re-called the 5' RACE reads through MiXCR, storing one row per CDR3 protein. The sample holds about 57,000 distinct CDR3 sequences, 26% seen once. Material: tumor-infiltrating Tregs sorted from the breast tumor. The receptors were gathered from a female donor with breast cancer.

This rearrangement joins TRBV6-1 to TRBJ1-2, with a possible D match to TRBD1 (6 bases). The germline V gene has CDR1 MNHNS and CDR2 SASEGT. The CDR3 is made up of 12 amino acids. The V gene lost 4 bases and the J gene lost 4 bases, with 7 bases spanning the gap. DNA of the CDR3: TGTGCCAGCAGTGCGGACAGCTATGGCTACACCTTC. Translation gives CASSADSYGYTF.

This chain joins TRBV5-1 and TRBJ2-7, with 11 bases aligning to TRBD2. Germline trimming cut 5 bases from V and 3 bases from J; bases unmatched to any gene: 1. The CDR3 runs to 13 residues. Per the germline V gene, CDR1 is SGHRS and CDR2 is YFSETQ. CDR3 region: CASRTSGIYEQYF. The CDR3 nucleotides are TGCGCCAGCAGGACTAGCGGGATCTACGAGCAGTACTTC.

The chain uses TRBV18 and TRBJ2-2; D uncertain. Germline V gene lookup returns CDR1 KGHSH and CDR2 LQKENI. This CDR3 is 16 amino acids long. The ends were cut back, 3 bases at V and 0 bases at J, with 11 bases in the middle. CDR3 sequence: CASSPARIANTGELFF. The CDR3 DNA reads as TGTGCCAGCTCACCGGCCAGGATCGCGAACACCGGGGAGCTGTTTTTT.